This entry lists 32 T cell receptor beta chains sequenced from one sample in a study of blood T cell repertoires in COVID-19. Only in-frame clones appear in the TCRdb table, and some are missing; sequencing was by immunoSEQ multiplex PCR. Of 200,000 to 250,000 clones in the sample, 88% were seen once. Sequencing input: peripheral blood. Every receptor here comes from a man in his 70s with acute or convalescent COVID-19.

The V gene is TRBV6-5, the J gene TRBJ1-2, with D possibly TRBD1 on 5 matching bases. The CDR3 length is 11 residues. From germline, CDR1 is MNHEY and CDR2 SVGAGI. V was pared by 10 bases and J by 8 bases, with 14 bases between. DNA of the CDR3: TGTGCCACCTACGGGGGAATGGGCTACACCTTC. This gives the protein CATYGGMGYTF.

CDR3 sequence (DNA): TGTGCCAGCAGTTTGATACAGCCAAATTCACCCCTCCACTTT. Encoded protein: CASSLIQPNSPLHF. V is TRBV6-2 or TRBV6-3 and J is TRBJ1-6; D is uncertain. The CDR3 loop spans 14 amino acids. Germline CDR1 reads MNHEY; CDR2 reads SVGEGT. V lost 4 bases and J 7 bases, leaving 11 bases between the germline ends.

CDR3 nucleotide sequence: TGTGCCAGCTCCCCGGGACAGGTTAACACTGAAGCTTTCTTT. Encoded protein: CASSPGQVNTEAFF. This chain links TRBV18 with TRBJ1-1; 8 nucleotides match TRBD1. The CDR3 is 14 amino acids. V was pared by 6 bases and J by 2 bases, with 5 bases of the junction left unmatched. Germline V gene data show CDR1 as KGHSH and CDR2 as LQKENI.

The chain has TRBV27 and TRBJ2-1; a possible D gene is TRBD2 (6 bases). The V and J ends lost 7 bases and 7 bases respectively, with 20 bases between them. Germline V gene data show CDR1 as MNHEY and CDR2 as SMNVEV (reference sequence). This CDR3 is built from 15 residues. Here the CDR3 reads CASNNLGAGQNEQFF. CDR3 bases: TGTGCCAGCAATAACCTCGGGGCGGGGCAAAATGAGCAGTTCTTC.

This chain joins TRBV5-4 and TRBJ1-2; 9 bases map to TRBD1. The junction had 6 bases not matched to a gene; V was cut back by 0 bases and J by 6 bases. This CDR3 comprises 15 residues. Germline V gene data show CDR1 as SGHNT and CDR2 as YYREEE (reference sequence). This CDR3 is CASSLDGGQGDGYTF. For the CDR3, the DNA is TGTGCCAGCAGCTTGGATGGGGGACAGGGTGATGGCTACACCTTC.

The chain has TRBV6-5 and TRBJ1-4; 8 bases fit TRBD1. CDR3 size: 15 residues. J lost 2 bases, V lost 5 bases, and 4 bases had no gene match. Germline V lookup: CDR1 MNHEY, CDR2 SVGAGI. CDR3 residues: CASSIRGRTNEKLFF. As DNA, the CDR3 is TGTGCCAGCAGTATCAGGGGGCGGACTAATGAAAAACTGTTTTTT.

In DNA, the CDR3 is TGTGCCAGTAGTCCTGCGGGAGCGGTGACCTACAATGAGCAGTTCTTC. Encoded protein: CASSPAGAVTYNEQFF. The V call is TRBV19, the J call TRBJ2-1; 7 bases are a match to TRBD2. Germline loops: CDR1 LNHDA, CDR2 SQIVND (reference sequence). This CDR3 contains 16 residues. With V trimmed by 5 bases and J by 2 bases, 9 bases remained unmatched.

The chain carries TRBV6-1 and TRBJ1-5, with 10 nucleotides matching TRBD1. Germline CDR1 reads MNHNS; CDR2 reads SASEGT. This CDR3 spans 15 amino acids. Trimming cost V 3 bases and J 6 bases; bases outside gene matches: 5. The CDR3 DNA reads as TGTGCCAGCAGTGATGAGACAGGGGGCGGTCAGCCCCAGCATTTT. This gives the protein CASSDETGGGQPQHF.

This chain joins TRBV7-3 and TRBJ2-1; TRBD1 aligns across 10 bases. CDR1 is SGHTA, CDR2 FQGTGA, per germline. Trimming removed 2 bases from V and 5 bases from J; junction bases left unmatched: 3. This CDR3 has 15 residues. In nucleotides, the CDR3 is TGTGCCAGCAGCTTAGGGACAGGGGTTCACAATGAGCAGTTCTTC. Amino acid sequence: CASSLGTGVHNEQFF.

V usage is TRBV6-1 and J usage is TRBJ1-4, with 8 bases lining up with TRBD1. The CDR3 is 16 amino acids. Germline-derived CDR1 and CDR2 are MNHNS and SASEGT. Trimming at V came to 4 bases and at J to 8 bases, leaving 12 bases not matched to a gene. The CDR3 bases are TGTGCCAGCAGTGCAGAACCCGGGACAGGTGGCGAAAAACTGTTTTTT. This gives the protein CASSAEPGTGGEKLFF.

The chain combines TRBV3-1 (or the pseudogene TRBV3-2) with TRBJ2-7, with 8 bases aligning to TRBD1. The ends lost 3 bases at V and 0 bases at J; junction bases unmatched: 10. In germline, CDR1 is LGHDT, CDR2 YNNKEL (reference sequence). CDR3 length equals 17 residues. CDR3 amino acids: CASSQSGQGARSYEQYF. CDR3 sequence (DNA): TGTGCCAGCAGCCAGTCCGGACAGGGCGCGCGCTCCTACGAGCAGTACTTC.

This chain links TRBV5-4 with TRBJ2-5; a weak D match, TRBD1 (6 bases). V was trimmed by 5 bases and J by 2 bases, leaving 22 bases between them. Germline CDR1 is SGHNT and CDR2 is YYREEE (reference sequence). The CDR3 covers 17 residues. The CDR3 spells CASSFGGVGFGQETQYF. The CDR3 DNA sequence: TGTGCCAGCAGTTTTGGGGGCGTCGGCTTTGGGCAAGAGACCCAGTACTTC.

The rearrangement links TRBV21-1 to TRBJ2-4; TRBD2, the D gene given by the table, was not confirmed from the DNA. TRBV21-1 corresponds to a pseudogene. The CDR3 has 20 amino acids. CDR3 region: CASATGDAGGPVFDKNIQYF. CDR3 nucleotide sequence: TGTGCCAGCGCCACCGGGGATGCGGGAGGGCCTGTCTTCGACAAAAACATTCAGTACTTC.

This chain uses TRBV4-1 with TRBJ1-3; no definite D call. Trimming pared 1 base from V and 0 bases from J, leaving 13 bases between. Germline V gene data show CDR1 as MGHRA and CDR2 as YSYEKL. The CDR3 consists of 17 residues. The CDR3 spells CASSQARGQTSGNTIYF. CDR3 in DNA: TGCGCCAGCAGCCAAGCGAGAGGTCAGACCTCTGGAAACACCATATATTTT.

The chain uses TRBV18 and TRBJ2-2; 8 bases fit TRBD2. The J segment lost 4 bases and the V segment lost 2 bases, leaving 9 bases of the junction unmatched. CDR3 length: 17 residues. Germline-derived CDR1 and CDR2 are KGHSH and LQKENI. In DNA form, the CDR3 reads TGTGCCAGCTCACCATCGAGGCTAGCGGGTTCCACCGGGGAGCTGTTTTTT. Protein product: CASSPSRLAGSTGELFF.

The rearrangement uses TRBV9 and TRBJ1-1; possibly TRBD1 for D (5 bases). V lost 3 bases to trimming and J lost 3 bases, with 18 bases between them. Germline-derived CDR1 and CDR2 are SGDLS and YYNGEE. The CDR3 sequence is 16 residues long. The CDR3, as DNA: TGTGCCAGCAGCGCTGAAATCCTAGGGGCTCACACTGAAGCTTTCTTT. Translated: CASSAEILGAHTEAFF.

This rearrangement joins TRBV19 to TRBJ1-5; D is ambiguous. The CDR3 has 13 residues. The germline V gene encodes CDR1 LNHDA and CDR2 SQIVND (reference sequence). Trimming took off 5 bases at V and 7 bases at J, with 12 bases between the two ends. This chain's CDR3 is CASSSPTGQPQHF. The CDR3 DNA follows: TGTGCCAGTAGTTCTCCAACGGGGCAGCCCCAGCATTTT.

CDR3 loop: CASSQPQGQSNSPLHF. The CDR3 DNA sequence: TGTGCCAGCAGCCAGCCCCAAGGACAGTCTAATTCACCCCTCCACTTT. This chain uses TRBV3-1 (or the pseudogene TRBV3-2) with TRBJ1-6; TRBD1 might be the D (6 bases). Germline CDR1 LGHDT, CDR2 YNNKEL (reference sequence). This CDR3 has 16 amino acids. V was clipped by 3 bases and J by 6 bases, with 15 bases between them.

The genes are TRBV25-1 and TRBJ1-4; D perhaps matches TRBD1 (6 bases). CDR3 size: 17 residues. Looked up from germline, CDR1 is MGHDK and CDR2 is SYGVNS. Trimming took 1 base from V and 12 from J, leaving 24 bases between them. The CDR3 is CASSESGTGTRAQQLFF. The CDR3 bases are TGTGCCAGCAGTGAATCGGGGACCGGGACAAGGGCCCAGCAACTGTTTTTT.

The chain combines TRBV18 with TRBJ2-4; 9 nucleotides align to TRBD1. The trim removed 0 bases at V and 2 bases at J, leaving 8 bases unmatched. The V gene's germline CDR1 is KGHSH and CDR2 LQKENI. The CDR3 loop spans 18 amino acids. The CDR3: CASSPPLGQGLSKNIQYF. In nucleotides, the CDR3 is TGTGCCAGCTCACCACCGCTGGGACAGGGCTTATCCAAAAACATTCAGTACTTC.

The genes are TRBV2 and TRBJ2-2; possibly TRBD2 for D (6 bases). The CDR3 runs 15 residues. Germline-derived CDR1 and CDR2 are SNHLY and FYNNEI. The germline V and J ends were trimmed by 1 base and 2 bases, with 8 bases remaining between them. The CDR3 loop is CASSEGDFNTGELFF. CDR3 DNA: TGTGCCAGCAGTGAAGGGGACTTCAACACCGGGGAGCTGTTTTTT.

The chain joins TRBV6-5 to TRBJ2-5; TRBD2 aligns across 8 bases. Germline assignment: CDR1 MNHEY and CDR2 SVGAGI. Trimming at V came to 3 bases and at J to 2 bases, leaving 5 bases not matched to a gene. The CDR3 loop spans 15 amino acids. CDR3 sequence: CASSYRASGQETQYF. The CDR3 DNA follows: TGTGCCAGCAGTTATCGGGCTAGCGGGCAAGAGACCCAGTACTTC.

This clone was observed a few times. The gene calls are TRBV9 and TRBJ1-6; TRBD1 matches at 9 bases. The CDR3 sequence is 15 residues long. CDR1 and CDR2 from the germline V gene are SGDLS and YYNGEE. Trimming at V came to 5 bases and at J to 7 bases, leaving 7 bases not matched to a gene. CDR3 coding DNA: TGTGCCAGCAGGGCGACCGGGACAGGGAATTCACCCCTCCACTTT. Residues: CASRATGTGNSPLHF.

The J gene is TRBJ2-3, the V gene TRBV4-2, with 8 bases matching TRBD2. This CDR3 contains 15 residues. CDR1 and CDR2 (germline): LGHNA, YNFKEQ. J gave up 4 bases and V 1 base, and 4 bases lay outside the gene matches. CDR3 in amino acids: CASSQGSGSPDTQYF. The CDR3 bases are TGTGCCAGCAGCCAAGGAAGCGGGAGCCCAGATACGCAGTATTTT.

V usage is TRBV7-3 and J usage is TRBJ2-3, with TRBD1 matching 8 bases. V lost 1 base, J lost 4 bases, and 10 bases stayed unmatched. CDR1 and CDR2 from the germline V gene are SGHTA and FQGTGA. CDR3 length: 17 amino acids. The CDR3 DNA is TGTGCCAGCAGCTTAAGAGCGAGACAGGGGATGGCAGATACGCAGTATTTT. It translates to CASSLRARQGMADTQYF.

This clone showed up just once. This chain connects TRBV9 to TRBJ2-1; 7 nucleotides match TRBD2. From germline, CDR1 is SGDLS and CDR2 YYNGEE. V trimming: 4 bases; J trimming: 3 bases; junction bases outside the gene matches: 7. The CDR3 runs 15 residues. The CDR3 bases are TGTGCCAGCAGCCTTGGCGGGAGTTTCTACAATGAGCAGTTCTTC. Protein sequence: CASSLGGSFYNEQFF.

This chain links TRBV7-9 with TRBJ1-6; TRBD1 matches at 8 bases. This CDR3 is built from 14 residues. CDR1 is SEHNR, CDR2 FQNEAQ, per germline (reference sequence). Trimming at V came to 3 bases and at J to 7 bases, leaving 2 bases not matched to a gene. The CDR3 region has the DNA TGTGCCAGCAGCTTCCCAGGGGGCAATTCACCCCTCCACTTT. Protein product: CASSFPGGNSPLHF.

This chain connects TRBV30 to TRBJ2-6; D gene ambiguous. The CDR3 is 15 amino acids. Germline V lookup: CDR1 GTSNPN, CDR2 SVGIG (reference sequence). V lost 0 bases to trimming and J lost 4 bases, with 10 bases between them. CDR3 region: CAWSVGVGGANVLTF. The CDR3 nucleotides are TGTGCCTGGAGTGTAGGAGTCGGGGGGGCCAACGTCCTGACTTTC.

The rearrangement uses TRBV21-1 and TRBJ2-1; the table's D call, TRBD1, has no DNA check behind it. TRBV21-1 is a pseudogene segment. The CDR3 contains 16 residues. This CDR3 is CASSLRDRGYYNEQFF. CDR3 nucleotide sequence: TGTGCCAGCAGCCTCCGGGACAGGGGGTACTACAATGAGCAGTTCTTC.

The rearrangement joins TRBV12-3 or TRBV12-4 to TRBJ2-1; D might be TRBD2 (5 bases). This CDR3 region has 12 residues. V lost 6 bases and J lost 7, with 10 bases in between. Here the CDR3 reads CASSDYVNEQFF. The CDR3 nucleotides read TGTGCCAGCAGCGACTATGTAAATGAGCAGTTCTTC.

This clone was found a few times. The chain couples TRBV19 to TRBJ1-5, with TRBD1 matching over 7 bases. Germline CDR1 reads LNHDA; CDR2 reads SQIVND (reference sequence). This CDR3 has 15 amino acids. Losses at the gene ends were 7 bases for V and 4 bases for J; bases not matched to a gene: 10. The CDR3 here is CASNPTGIANQPQHF. The CDR3 DNA reads as TGTGCCAGTAACCCGACAGGGATAGCAAATCAGCCCCAGCATTTT.

The V and J genes are TRBV7-9 and TRBJ2-7; 7 bases map to TRBD1. CDR3 length equals 13 residues. CDR1 and CDR2 (germline): SEHNR, FQNEAQ (reference sequence). With V trimmed by 4 bases and J by 6 bases, 6 bases remained unmatched. The DNA of the CDR3 is TGTGCCAGCAGCTGGGACAGTGAAAGCGAGCAGTACTTC. Translated: CASSWDSESEQYF.